The source of this T cell receptor beta chain is a study of blood T cell repertoires in COVID-19. Study as a whole: T cells, B-cell-depleted T cells, or PBMCs supplied cDNA or gDNA.

Clones were sequenced by immunoSEQ multiplex PCR, and TCRdb holds only the in-frame ones, with some missing. Found here are 120,000 to 150,000 clones, just under 85% of them singletons; the top ten hold about 6.1%. This clone was detected a few times. Each participant's cohort was designated according to participant-reported clinical history. Unmatched junction bases numbered 5, after V lost 1 base and J lost 2 bases. Germline CDR1 and CDR2: LGHDT and YNNKEL (reference sequence). The length of the CDR3 is 16 residues. What was sequenced was PBMCs or T cells enriched from blood (not recorded which). The clonotype comes from a woman aged 40 to 49 who had recovered from COVID-19. The V call is TRBV3-1 (or the pseudogene TRBV3-2), the J call TRBJ1-1, with 9 bases lining up with TRBD1. CDR3 region: CASSQVTGQGNTEAFF. The CDR3 DNA follows: TGTGCCAGCAGCCAAGTAACGGGACAGGGTAACACTGAAGCTTTCTTT.